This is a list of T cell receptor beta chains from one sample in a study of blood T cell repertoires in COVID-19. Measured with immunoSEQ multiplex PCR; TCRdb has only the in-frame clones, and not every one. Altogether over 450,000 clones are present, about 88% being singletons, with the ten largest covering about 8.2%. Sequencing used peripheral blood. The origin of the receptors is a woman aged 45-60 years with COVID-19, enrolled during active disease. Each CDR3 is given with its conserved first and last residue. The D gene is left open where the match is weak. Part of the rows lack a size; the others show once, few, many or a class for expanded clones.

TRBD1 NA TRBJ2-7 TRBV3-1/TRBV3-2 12 TGTGCCAGCAGCTCAACAGGGGGCGAGCAGTACTTC CASSSTGGEQYF
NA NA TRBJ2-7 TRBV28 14 TGTGCCAGCAGTACCCCACAGAACCACTACGAGCAGTACTTC CASSTPQNHYEQYF
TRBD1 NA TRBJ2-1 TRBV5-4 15 TGTGCCAGCAGCTTTGACAGGGGGAACTACAATGAGCAGTTCTTC CASSFDRGNYNEQFF
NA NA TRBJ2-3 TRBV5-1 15 TGCGCCAGCAGCTTACGGCGGGGGCAGGAAGATACGCAGTATTTT CASSLRRGQEDTQYF
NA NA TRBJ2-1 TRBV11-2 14 TGTGCCAGCAGCTTAGAGCTCGGTGTTAGTGAGCAGTTCTTC CASSLELGVSEQFF
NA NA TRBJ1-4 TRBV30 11 TGTGCCTGGAGTGTACTGGAAAAACTGTTTTTT CAWSVLEKLFF
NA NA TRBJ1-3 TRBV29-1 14 TGCAGCTGCCATGTGGCATATGAAGGAAACACCATATATTTT CSCHVAYEGNTIYF
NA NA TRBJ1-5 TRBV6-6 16 TGTGCCAGCAGTTACTACGGGTCTGGGAGCAATCAGCCCCAGCATTTT CASSYYGSGSNQPQHF
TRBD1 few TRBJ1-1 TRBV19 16 TGTGCCAGTAGTACCCCGACAGGGGGGATGAACACTGAAGCTTTCTTT CASSTPTGGMNTEAFF
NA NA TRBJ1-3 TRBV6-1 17 TGTGCCAGCAGTGAAGAGGGGGAGATGTTTTTCGGAAACACCATATATTTT CASSEEGEMFFGNTIYF
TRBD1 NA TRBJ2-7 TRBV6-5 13 TGTGCCAGCAGCCGCACCGACAGGGACGAGCAGTACTTC CASSRTDRDEQYF
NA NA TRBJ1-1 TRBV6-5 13 TGTGCCAGCAATCCAGGGTGGAACACTGAAGCTTTCTTT CASNPGWNTEAFF
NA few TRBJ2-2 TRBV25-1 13 TGTGCCAGCAGTGGGTACTTCACCGGGGAGCTGTTTTTT CASSGYFTGELFF
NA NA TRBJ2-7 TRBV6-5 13 TGTGCCAGCAGCCGCGGGGCCCCCTACGAGCAGTACTTC CASSRGAPYEQYF
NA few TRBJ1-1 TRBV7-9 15 TGTGCCAGCAGCCACAGGACCTTTGGGAACACTGAAGCTTTCTTT CASSHRTFGNTEAFF
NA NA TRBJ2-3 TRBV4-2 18 TGTGCCAGCAGCCAAGATGCCAGGGACTCGAAATACACAGATACGCAGTATTTT CASSQDARDSKYTDTQYF
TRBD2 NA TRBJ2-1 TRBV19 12 TGTGCCAGCCGGGACTACCACAATGAGCAGTTCTTC CASRDYHNEQFF
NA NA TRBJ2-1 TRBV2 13 TGTGCCAGCAGTGTGGCACAGGACAATGAGCAGTTCTTC CASSVAQDNEQFF
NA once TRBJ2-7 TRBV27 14 TGTGCCAGCAGTCCCAGGTCCTACTCCTACGAGCAGTACTTC CASSPRSYSYEQYF
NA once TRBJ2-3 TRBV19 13 TGTGCCAGTAGTAACCCGAGCAAAGATACGCAGTATTTT CASSNPSKDTQYF
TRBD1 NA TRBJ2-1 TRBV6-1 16 TGTGCCAGCAGTGACGCGGGACAGGGGGCGGAGAATGAGCAGTTCTTC CASSDAGQGAENEQFF
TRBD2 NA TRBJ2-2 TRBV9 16 TGTGCCAGCAGCATTGGACTAGCGGGGGGTACCGGGGAGCTGTTTTTT CASSIGLAGGTGELFF
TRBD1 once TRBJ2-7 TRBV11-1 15 TGTGCCAGCAGTCCCCGGACAGGAGGCTCCTACGAGCAGTACTTC CASSPRTGGSYEQYF
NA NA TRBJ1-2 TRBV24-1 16 TGTGCCACCAGTGATTATTTGGCAGGGGCTAACTATGGCTACACCTTC CATSDYLAGANYGYTF
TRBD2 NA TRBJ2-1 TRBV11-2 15 TGTGCCAGCAGATCAAGCGGGGGTTTGAGAAATGAGCAGTTCTTC CASRSSGGLRNEQFF